This T cell receptor (beta chain) was retrieved from a study of T-cell reconstitution after alpha-beta-depleted transplantation in children. TCRbeta library construction was performed incorporating unique molecular identifiers. In TCRdb, the PCR reads were re-called with MiXCR into one record per CDR3 protein. This sample has about 400,000 distinct CDR3 sequences, with 20% found just once. The CDR3 sequence is 15 residues long. J was trimmed by 8 bases and V by 5 bases; bases with no gene match: 10. The sequencing used PBMCs from the stem cell graft donor, collected from the stem cell graft. The V call is TRBV12-3 or TRBV12-4, the J call TRBJ2-1; TRBD2 agrees at 9 bases. The sequence was obtained from a human donor who donated a stem cell graft to a child with acute myeloid leukemia. CDR3: CASSPRGGVADEQFF. Here the CDR3 DNA reads TGTGCCAGCAGTCCCCGCGGGGGGGTCGCGGATGAGCAGTTCTTC.